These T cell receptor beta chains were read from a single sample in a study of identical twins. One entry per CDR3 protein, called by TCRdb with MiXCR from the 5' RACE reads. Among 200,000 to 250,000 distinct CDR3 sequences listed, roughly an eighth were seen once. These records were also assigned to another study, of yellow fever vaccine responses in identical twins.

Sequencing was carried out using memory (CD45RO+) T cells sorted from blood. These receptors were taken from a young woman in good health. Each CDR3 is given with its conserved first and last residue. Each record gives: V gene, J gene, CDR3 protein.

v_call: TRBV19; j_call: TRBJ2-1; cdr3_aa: CASSMGLANEQFF
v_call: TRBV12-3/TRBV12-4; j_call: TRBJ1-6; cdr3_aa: CASSPNRQVFTLHF
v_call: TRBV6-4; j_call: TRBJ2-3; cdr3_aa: CASSERGSADTQYF
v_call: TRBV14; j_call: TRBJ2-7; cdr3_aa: CASSMDKSYEQYF
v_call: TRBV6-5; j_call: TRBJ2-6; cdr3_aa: CASSYGDSGANVLTF
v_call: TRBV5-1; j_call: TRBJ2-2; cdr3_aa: CASSSSGLPNTGELFF
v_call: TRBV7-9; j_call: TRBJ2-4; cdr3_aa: CASSSLAAKNIQYF
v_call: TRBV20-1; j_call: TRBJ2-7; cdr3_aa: CSADYSRDRDYEQYF
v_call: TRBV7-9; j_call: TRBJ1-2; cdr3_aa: CASSPQGQALLF
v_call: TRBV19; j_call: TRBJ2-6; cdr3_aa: CASSMDAGSGANVLTF
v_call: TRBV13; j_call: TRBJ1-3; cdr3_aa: CASSRTDPGNTIYF
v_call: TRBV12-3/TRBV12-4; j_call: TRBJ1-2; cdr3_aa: CASSPRTDTGYTF
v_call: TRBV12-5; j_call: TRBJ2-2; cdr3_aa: CASGLGVSGELFF
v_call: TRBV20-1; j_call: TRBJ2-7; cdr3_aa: CSAFPGQGDEQYF
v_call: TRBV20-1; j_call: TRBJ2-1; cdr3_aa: CSARDPDLVGLAGGNNEQFF
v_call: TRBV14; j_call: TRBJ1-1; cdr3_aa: CASSLIRRGTEAFF
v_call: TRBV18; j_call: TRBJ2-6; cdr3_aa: CASSLGQGSSGANVLTF